This T cell receptor (beta chain) derives from a study of cytomegalovirus exposure and HLA in healthy donors. Points from the study as a whole: First-cohort TCR clusters were later found to tend to co-occur in the 120 or so validation repertoires.

Points on this clone: What it binds is unknown.

Assay: immunoSEQ multiplex PCR; the TCRdb copy retains only in-frame clones and omits some. This sample has about 400,000 clones; 86% occur once, and the top ten carry under 0.9%. The trim removed 5 bases at V and 4 bases at J, leaving 4 bases unmatched. The V gene's germline CDR1 is MNHEY and CDR2 SVGAGI. The length of the CDR3 is 13 residues. The chain joins TRBV6-5 to TRBJ1-2, with 7 bases matching TRBD1. Source material: PBMCs. This sequence was found in a young woman in good health and CMV-seronegative. The CDR3 region is CASSAGGGYGYTF. In DNA form, the CDR3 reads TGTGCCAGCAGTGCAGGGGGTGGCTATGGCTACACCTTC.